These 20 T cell receptor beta chains share one sample of origin, sequenced in a study of cytomegalovirus exposure and HLA in healthy donors. PCR primers comprised 60 Vbeta and 13 Jbeta primers. This table comes from immunoSEQ multiplex PCR, and its TCRdb copy is limited to in-frame clones, with some not included. The sample lists roughly 120,000 clones, just under 70% occurring once. The sample taken for sequencing was PBMCs. The receptors shown here come from a man aged 25-40 years in good health and CMV-seropositive.

The chain uses TRBV9 and TRBJ1-1, with D perhaps matching TRBD1 (5 bases). The germline V gene encodes CDR1 SGDLS and CDR2 YYNGEE. The CDR3 extends over 18 amino acids. V dropped 4 bases and J dropped 1 base, with 23 bases sitting between them. CDR3 residues: CASSPFSSGGGANTEAFF. DNA of the CDR3: TGTGCCAGCAGCCCCTTTAGTTCGGGCGGAGGGGCGAACACTGAAGCTTTCTTT.

The genes are TRBV27 and TRBJ1-2, with 10 bases fitting TRBD1. The CDR3 length is 16 residues. From germline, CDR1 is MNHEY and CDR2 SMNVEV (reference sequence). The ends lost 3 bases at V and 4 bases at J; junction bases unmatched: 8. The CDR3, as DNA: TGTGCCAGCAGTTTTCGTCGGGACAGGGGTGCCTATGGCTACACCTTC. It encodes CASSFRRDRGAYGYTF.

The chain couples TRBV30 to TRBJ2-3; D uncertain. This CDR3 region has 14 residues. Germline assignment: CDR1 GTSNPN and CDR2 SVGIG (reference sequence). V shed 0 bases and J shed 3 bases, with 10 bases lying between them. CDR3 region: CAWSVRLGTDTQYF. The CDR3 DNA follows: TGTGCCTGGAGTGTAAGGCTAGGAACAGATACGCAGTATTTT.

This clone was detected only a few times. V gene TRBV7-9 combines with J gene TRBJ2-1; 7 nucleotides agree with TRBD1. Germline CDR1 and CDR2: SEHNR and FQNEAQ (reference sequence). This CDR3 contains 16 residues. The V segment lost 1 base and the J segment 3 bases; nucleotides outside the gene matches: 6. The CDR3 DNA reads TGTGCCAGCAGCTTAGGGCGGGCAGGGGGCTACAATGAGCAGTTCTTC. It specifies CASSLGRAGGYNEQFF.

This clone was counted between two and nine times. This chain joins TRBV4-1 and TRBJ1-6, with no clear D. CDR3 size: 13 residues. The V end was cut by 0 bases, the J end by 10 bases, with 7 bases between. Germline V gene data show CDR1 as MGHRA and CDR2 as YSYEKL. CDR3 bases: TGCGCCAGCAGCCAAGATCCAGGATCACCCCTCCACTTT. It is translated as CASSQDPGSPLHF.

The chain is built from TRBV7-9 and TRBJ2-5; possibly TRBD1 for D (6 bases). The germline CDR1 and CDR2 sequences are SEHNR and FQNEAQ (reference sequence). V shed 2 bases and J shed 5 bases, with 12 bases lying between them. The CDR3 runs to 14 residues. The CDR3 sequence is CASSLTGRGETQYF. In nucleotides, the CDR3 is TGTGCCAGCAGCTTAACAGGCAGGGGCGAGACCCAGTACTTC.

The rearrangement links TRBV29-1 to TRBJ1-2; perhaps TRBD1 as D (5 bases). Germline V CDR1 and CDR2: SQVTM, ANQGSEA. The V end was cut by 0 bases, the J end by 4 bases, with 12 bases between. CDR3 length: 14 amino acids. The CDR3 here is CSVEDRRGPYGYTF. CDR3 nucleotide sequence: TGCAGCGTTGAAGATAGGAGGGGCCCCTATGGCTACACCTTC. Based on the CDR3 plus reference TRBV29-1 and TRBJ1-2, the full variable domain is SAVISQKPSRDICQRGTSLTIQCQVDSQVTMMFWYRQQPGQSLTLIATANQGSEATYESGFVIDKFPISRPNLTFSTLTVSNMSPEDSSIYLCSVEDRRGPYGYTFGSGTRLTVV.

The V gene is TRBV10-2, the J gene TRBJ2-2, with TRBD2 as a possible D gene (6 bases). V was shortened by 4 bases and J by 0 bases, with 24 bases between the two germline ends. The CDR3 covers 20 residues. Germline V gene lookup returns CDR1 WSHSY and CDR2 SAAADI. CDR3 region: CASSVPTQGGPLTNTGELFF. The CDR3 coding sequence is TGCGCCAGCAGTGTCCCGACCCAAGGAGGGCCGTTAACGAACACCGGGGAGCTGTTTTTT.

The CDR3 sequence is CASSIAPYSSGHITEAFF. The CDR3 DNA reads as TGTGCCAGTAGTATAGCCCCCTACTCTTCCGGACACATAACTGAAGCTTTCTTT. The chain uses TRBV19 and TRBJ1-1, with D maybe TRBD1 (5 bases). V was clipped by 1 base and J by 5 bases, with 23 bases between them. The CDR3 is made up of 18 amino acids. In germline, CDR1 is LNHDA, CDR2 SQIVND (reference sequence). Full variable domain (missing parts from reference TRBV19 and TRBJ1-1): DGGITQSPKYLFRKEGQNVTLSCEQNLNHDAMYWYRQDPGQGLRLIYYSQIVNDFQKGDIAEGYSVSREKKESFPLTVTSAQKNPTAFYLCASSIAPYSSGHITEAFFGQGTRLTVV.

In DNA form, the CDR3 reads TGTGCCATCAGTGGACCTGCCCGGAACAGCTCCTACAATGAGCAGTTCTTC. Translating gives CAISGPARNSSYNEQFF. The chain is built from TRBV10-3 and TRBJ2-1; D gene uncertain. The CDR3 contains 17 residues. Per germline, CDR1 ENHRY and CDR2 SYGVKD. V lost 4 bases and J lost 0, with 16 bases in between.

The chain employs TRBV19 and TRBJ2-1, with a possible D match to TRBD2 (5 bases). Germline lookup yields CDR1 LNHDA and CDR2 SQIVND (reference sequence). The CDR3 is made up of 16 amino acids. Trimming removed 8 bases at V and 4 bases at J, with 21 bases between. CDR3 nucleotides: TGTGCCAGTCATATCAACGGGGAGTATAGGTACAATGAGCAGTTCTTC. Translated: CASHINGEYRYNEQFF.

The sample holds a few counts of this clone. This sequence joins TRBV6-1 and TRBJ1-2, with TRBD1 matching over 10 bases. Losses at the gene ends were 1 base for V and 8 bases for J; bases not matched to a gene: 1. The CDR3 length is 13 residues. The germline V gene has CDR1 MNHNS and CDR2 SASEGT. The CDR3 nucleotides read TGTGCCAGCAGTGAAGGGGACAGGGGCGGCTACACCTTC. Its translation: CASSEGDRGGYTF.

This clone was found once. This chain links TRBV5-8 with TRBJ1-5; 9 bases are shared with TRBD1. The CDR3 sequence is 15 residues long. Per the germline V gene, CDR1 is SGHTS and CDR2 is YDEGEE. The ends lost 5 bases at V and 6 bases at J; junction bases unmatched: 9. CDR3 sequence (DNA): TGTGCCAGCAGACGTCCGGGACAGGGTCGTCAGCCCCAGCATTTT. Its translation is CASRRPGQGRQPQHF.

This clone was seen more than once but under ten times. The V gene is TRBV5-1, the J gene TRBJ1-4, with 7 bases that match TRBD1. CDR1 is SGHRS, CDR2 YFSETQ, per germline. The CDR3 runs to 17 residues. V gave up 3 bases and J gave up 0 bases; unmatched junction bases: 8. As DNA, the CDR3 is TGCGCCAGCAGCTCCCGACAGGGATCCGCAACTAATGAAAAACTGTTTTTT. Its translation is CASSSRQGSATNEKLFF. Variable domain in full (rest from reference TRBV5-1 and TRBJ1-4): KAGVTQTPRYLIKTRGQQVTLSCSPISGHRSVSWYQQTPGQGLQFLFEYFSETQRNKGNFPGRFSGRQFSNSRSEMNVSTLELGDSALYLCASSSRQGSATNEKLFFGSGTQLSVL.

The chain is built from TRBV7-3 and TRBJ2-3, with D unresolved. Germline V gives CDR1 SGHTA, CDR2 FQGTGA. The CDR3 consists of 13 residues. V was clipped by 0 bases and J by 5 bases, with 6 bases between them. The DNA of the CDR3 is TGTGCCAGCAGCTTAACCTATAAAGATACGCAGTATTTT. Amino acids: CASSLTYKDTQYF.

The chain uses TRBV10-3 and TRBJ1-6; maybe TRBD1 (6 bases). The CDR3 spans 14 residues. Looked up from germline, CDR1 is ENHRY and CDR2 is SYGVKD. V shed 5 bases and J shed 7 bases, with 12 bases lying between them. The CDR3 protein is CAISKEQGNSPLHF. As DNA, the CDR3 is TGTGCCATCAGTAAGGAACAGGGAAATTCACCCCTCCACTTT.

The V call is TRBV6-6, the J call TRBJ2-1; 7 positions match TRBD1. CDR1 and CDR2 (germline): MNHNY, SVGAGI (reference sequence). Unmatched junction bases numbered 1, after V lost 1 base and J lost 7 bases. CDR3 length: 13 amino acids. CDR3 sequence reads: CASSYWDSNEQFF. In DNA form, the CDR3 reads TGTGCCAGCAGTTACTGGGACAGTAATGAGCAGTTCTTC.

The CDR3 region is CASGTESGELFF. In DNA form, the CDR3 reads TGTGCCAGCGGGACAGAATCCGGGGAGCTGTTTTTT. V gene TRBV6-1 combines with J gene TRBJ2-2; 7 nucleotides align to TRBD1. The germline CDR1 and CDR2 sequences are MNHNS and SASEGT. Trimming removed 8 bases from V and 6 bases from J; junction bases left unmatched: 3. This CDR3 region has 12 residues.

Here the CDR3 reads CASSSGPGQGYYGYTF. For the CDR3, the DNA is TGTGCCAGCAGCTCTGGACCGGGTCAGGGATACTATGGCTACACCTTC. This sequence joins TRBV5-6 and TRBJ1-2, with D possibly matching TRBD1 (5 bases). The V end lost 3 bases, the J end lost 3 bases, and 18 bases lay between the germline ends. Germline V CDR1 and CDR2: SGHDT, YYEEEE. The CDR3 is made up of 16 amino acids. The complete variable domain, with remaining parts taken from reference TRBV5-6 and TRBJ1-2, reads DAGVTQSPTHLIKTRGQQVTLRCSPKSGHDTVSWYQQALGQGPQFIFQYYEEEERQRGNFPDRFSGHQFPNYSSELNVNALLLGDSALYLCASSSGPGQGYYGYTFGSGTRLTVV.

The chain has TRBV5-5 and TRBJ1-2; D might be TRBD1 (6 bases). Trimming stripped 4 bases from V and 5 bases from J, with 9 bases between. Germline V gives CDR1 SGHKS, CDR2 YYEKEE (reference sequence). This CDR3 has 12 residues. The CDR3, as DNA: TGTGCCAGCAGCGCGGACAGTTATGGCTACACCTTC. Its translation is CASSADSYGYTF.